This T cell receptor beta chain was sequenced in a study of cytomegalovirus exposure and HLA in healthy donors. The PCR contained 60 Vbeta and 13 Jbeta primers. Produced via immunoSEQ multiplex PCR; TCRdb's table is partial and in-frame only. Seen here are under 200,000 clones, 78% observed once, and the top ten hold under 4%. This clone was seen a handful of times. V trimming: 1 base; J trimming: 2 bases; junction bases outside the gene matches: 2. The CDR3 sequence is 14 residues long. Germline V gives CDR1 SNHLY, CDR2 FYNNEI. The sequencing input was PBMCs. The J gene is TRBJ2-7, the V gene TRBV2, with 7 bases identical to TRBD1. This receptor was obtained from a middle-aged woman in good health and CMV-seronegative. CDR3 in DNA: TGTGCCAGCAGTGAAGGACAGGGTGCCTACGAGCAGTACTTC. It specifies CASSEGQGAYEQYF.